Presented here are 28 T cell receptor beta chains from one specimen sequenced in a study of STAT3 mutations in large granular lymphocyte leukemia. General observations from the study: Every T-LGLL patient had at least one immunodominant TCRbeta clonotype.

Produced via immunoSEQ multiplex PCR; TCRdb's table is partial and in-frame only. The repertoire has around 30,000 clones, 75% to 90% of them found once; the top ten carry 9.5% to 15%. Which antigens these TCRs recognize remains unknown. Input material: peripheral blood mononuclear cells. These receptor sequences come from a man aged 55 to 70 with T-cell large granular lymphocyte leukemia. Some clones in this sample may be carry-over from other donors' samples.

The J gene is TRBJ1-2, the V gene TRBV6-5; D may be TRBD1 (5 bases). Germline CDR1 MNHEY, CDR2 SVGAGI. The CDR3 is made up of 15 amino acids. Trimming stripped 2 bases from V and 8 bases from J, with 18 bases between. This chain's CDR3 is CASSYPPPGEYGYTF. The CDR3 DNA follows: TGTGCCAGCAGTTACCCCCCGCCGGGGGAGTACGGCTACACCTTC.

The rearrangement uses TRBV19 and TRBJ1-2; D gene ambiguous. This CDR3 has 15 residues. V was trimmed by 3 bases and J by 2 bases, leaving 13 bases between them. Germline lookup yields CDR1 LNHDA and CDR2 SQIVND (reference sequence). The CDR3 nucleotides are TGTGCCAGTAGTATGACTGACAACTCGAACTATGGCTACACCTTC. Its protein is CASSMTDNSNYGYTF.

J is TRBJ2-3 and V is TRBV18; maybe TRBD1 (6 bases). The germline V gene has CDR1 KGHSH and CDR2 LQKENI. There are 11 residues in the CDR3. The V and J ends lost 5 bases and 6 bases respectively, with 6 bases between them. CDR3 in DNA: TGTGCCAGCTCAGACAGGGATACGCAGTATTTT. Translation: CASSDRDTQYF.

J is TRBJ1-1 and V is TRBV5-4; TRBD1 aligns across 11 bases. CDR1 is SGHNT and CDR2 is YYREEE in the germline V gene (reference sequence). V lost 5 bases to trimming and J lost 0 bases; unmatched junction nucleotides: 6. The CDR3 is 16 residues long. The DNA of the CDR3 is TGTGCCAGCAGGACCGGGACAGGGGGAATGAACACTGAAGCTTTCTTT. It translates to CASRTGTGGMNTEAFF.

The chain combines TRBV15 with TRBJ2-1, with 9 bases fitting TRBD2. Unmatched junction bases numbered 6, after V lost 1 base and J lost 5 bases. There are 16 residues in the CDR3. Germline V lookup: CDR1 LNHNV, CDR2 YYDKDF (reference sequence). The CDR3 DNA is TGTGCCACCAGCAGAGTCTATGCGGGAGGGGACAATGAGCAGTTCTTC. Protein product: CATSRVYAGGDNEQFF.

The rearrangement uses TRBV5-4 and TRBJ2-3, with no clear D. Deletions cut 4 bases from V and 0 bases from J, with 6 bases between. The CDR3 is 13 residues long. Germline assignment: CDR1 SGHNT and CDR2 YYREEE (reference sequence). CDR3 sequence (DNA): TGTGCCAGCAGCCCCCCTAGCACAGATACGCAGTATTTT. Translating it yields CASSPPSTDTQYF.

The rearrangement links TRBV6-5 to TRBJ2-7, with TRBD1 matching 7 bases. The CDR3 extends over 12 amino acids. Germline CDR1 MNHEY, CDR2 SVGAGI. Losses at the gene ends were 5 bases for V and 6 bases for J; bases not matched to a gene: 4. The CDR3 region has the DNA TGTGCCAGCAGTGACAGGGTGCTCGAGCAGTACTTC. As protein: CASSDRVLEQYF.

In this sample, this clone turned up once. The chain carries TRBV29-1 and TRBJ1-2, with a tentative D call TRBD1 (5 bases). Germline V gene data show CDR1 as SQVTM and CDR2 as ANQGSEA. Trimming pared 3 bases from V and 6 bases from J, leaving 17 bases between. The CDR3 is 14 residues long. The CDR3 region has the DNA TGCAGCGTTGACAGGGTTGGGGGGAGAGATGGCTACACCTTC. Encoded protein: CSVDRVGGRDGYTF.

The chain uses TRBV30 and TRBJ2-5, with a tentative D call TRBD2 (5 bases). Germline-derived CDR1 and CDR2 are GTSNPN and SVGIG (reference sequence). The CDR3 spans 15 residues. Between the trimmed V and J ends, which lost 1 base and 4 bases, there was a span of 16 bases. The CDR3 sequence: CAWSEGLEGGETQYF. The CDR3 DNA reads TGTGCCTGGAGTGAGGGATTAGAAGGAGGAGAGACCCAGTACTTC.

This chain links TRBV5-1 with TRBJ2-3; TRBD2 aligns across 8 bases. The germline gives CDR1 SGHRS, CDR2 YFSETQ. This CDR3 spans 14 amino acids. V dropped 4 bases and J dropped 6; count of bases not matched to a gene: 7. The chain's CDR3 is CASSPREGGDTQYF. The CDR3 region has the DNA TGCGCCAGCAGCCCTCGGGAGGGCGGCGATACGCAGTATTTT.

The rearrangement joins TRBV25-1 to TRBJ2-5; possibly TRBD1 for D (6 bases). In germline, CDR1 is MGHDK, CDR2 SYGVNS. Trimming shortened V by 1 base and J by 4 bases, and 10 bases separated the two germline ends. The CDR3 length is 14 residues. The CDR3 nucleotides read TGTGCCAGCAGTGAATCTGGGACAATAGAGACCCAGTACTTC. Translating gives CASSESGTIETQYF.

There are a few counts of this clone. The chain links TRBV28 to TRBJ2-1; D unclear. The CDR3 is 13 amino acids. In germline, CDR1 is MDHEN, CDR2 SYDVKM. The ends were cut back, 1 base at V and 5 bases at J, with 6 bases in the middle. The CDR3 sequence is CASSLSTDNEQFF. DNA of the CDR3: TGTGCCAGCAGTTTATCCACAGACAATGAGCAGTTCTTC.

The chain links TRBV5-1 to TRBJ1-4; D may be TRBD1 (5 bases). This CDR3 is built from 15 residues. CDR1 is SGHRS and CDR2 is YFSETQ in the germline V gene. Trimming stripped 4 bases from V and 3 bases from J, with 13 bases between. CDR3 DNA: TGCGCCAGCAGCCGAAGGAGGGGTCCTAATGAAAAACTGTTTTTT. Its protein product is CASSRRRGPNEKLFF.

The rearrangement uses TRBV19 and TRBJ2-7; D is uncertain. Germline V gene lookup returns CDR1 LNHDA and CDR2 SQIVND (reference sequence). This CDR3 comprises 10 residues. The CDR3, as DNA: TGTGCGCCCCGAGGTAACGAGCAGTACTTC. It is translated as CAPRGNEQYF.

The rearrangement uses TRBV27 and TRBJ1-5; TRBD1 is a possible D gene (5 bases). Germline V gene data show CDR1 as MNHEY and CDR2 as SMNVEV (reference sequence). V lost 5 bases, J lost 6 bases, and 11 bases lay in between. CDR3 length: 13 residues. The CDR3 protein is CASSPLRGQPQHF. The CDR3 DNA reads as TGTGCCAGCAGTCCCTTGAGGGGTCAGCCCCAGCATTTT.

This clone was seen once. The chain has TRBV2 and TRBJ1-4; D not resolved. V was clipped by 8 bases and J by 8 bases, with 12 bases between them. The CDR3 is 12 residues long. Per the germline V gene, CDR1 is SNHLY and CDR2 is FYNNEI. CDR3 in amino acids: CASGRGGEKLFF. For the CDR3, the DNA is TGTGCCAGCGGCCGTGGCGGCGAAAAACTGTTTTTT. The full variable domain, completed using reference TRBV2 and TRBJ1-4, is EPEVTQTPSHQVTQMGQEVILRCVPISNHLYFYWYRQILGQKVEFLVSFYNNEISEKSEIFDDQFSVERPDGSNFTLKIRSTKLEDSAMYFCASGRGGEKLFFGSGTQLSVL.

The rearrangement uses TRBV5-1 and TRBJ1-5; D remains unclear. V was clipped by 0 bases and J by 7 bases, with 11 bases between them. The CDR3 length is 14 residues. The germline CDR1 and CDR2 sequences are SGHRS and YFSETQ. CDR3 nucleotide sequence: TGCGCCAGCAGCTTGGGAACGGGGTTCCAGCCCCAGCATTTT. It specifies CASSLGTGFQPQHF.

This chain uses TRBV5-1 with TRBJ2-5; TRBD2 matches at 10 bases. The length of the CDR3 is 16 residues. In germline, CDR1 is SGHRS, CDR2 YFSETQ. Trimming cost V 4 bases and J 4 bases; bases outside gene matches: 10. CDR3 loop: CASSTKVAGGRETQYF. The CDR3 bases are TGCGCCAGCAGCACGAAGGTAGCGGGAGGCAGAGAGACCCAGTACTTC.

The CDR3 nucleotides read TGTGCCAGCAGTTACTCGCGGACAGGGTCCACAGATACGCAGTATTTT. This gives the protein CASSYSRTGSTDTQYF. The J gene is TRBJ2-3, the V gene TRBV6-5; 8 bases are a match to TRBD1. Trimming took 0 bases from V and 2 from J; bases not matched to a gene: 4. The CDR3 length is 16 residues. CDR1 is MNHEY and CDR2 is SVGAGI in the germline V gene.

The rearrangement joins TRBV6-5 to TRBJ2-7; D possibly corresponds to TRBD2 (5 bases). The germline V gene has CDR1 MNHEY and CDR2 SVGAGI. The CDR3 totals 15 residues. Trimming removed 0 bases at V and 6 bases at J, with 15 bases between. The CDR3 loop reads CASSYSELDWVEQYF. The CDR3 nucleotides read TGTGCCAGCAGTTACTCGGAACTGGACTGGGTCGAGCAGTACTTC.

J is TRBJ1-1 and V is TRBV5-4, with unresolved D. The CDR3 is made up of 12 amino acids. The germline CDR1 and CDR2 sequences are SGHNT and YYREEE (reference sequence). Trimming removed 0 bases from V and 5 bases from J, with 5 bases in between. The CDR3, as DNA: TGTGCCAGCAGCTTGGTAGGAACTGAAGCTTTCTTT. Residues: CASSLVGTEAFF.

This clone appeared a single time. The chain carries TRBV30 and TRBJ2-7; tentatively, D is TRBD2 (6 bases). From germline, CDR1 is GTSNPN and CDR2 SVGIG (reference sequence). V was trimmed by 2 bases and J by 7 bases, leaving 18 bases between them. The CDR3 length is 14 residues. The CDR3 coding sequence is TGTGCCTGGAGTACGTACCGGGGCGCGGGAGAGCAGTACTTC. Translation: CAWSTYRGAGEQYF.

The chain combines TRBV9 with TRBJ2-3; TRBD2 agrees at 10 bases. Germline V CDR1 and CDR2: SGDLS, YYNGEE. The CDR3 consists of 15 residues. V shed 3 bases and J 1 base; nucleotides not matched to a gene: 2. CDR3 bases: TGTGCCAGCAGCGCTGGACTAGCGGGCACAGATACGCAGTATTTT. It encodes CASSAGLAGTDTQYF.

V usage is TRBV9 and J usage is TRBJ1-2, with TRBD1 identical over 7 bases. Germline-derived CDR1 and CDR2 are SGDLS and YYNGEE. The CDR3 loop spans 15 amino acids. The ends lost 0 bases at V and 2 bases at J; junction bases unmatched: 4. CDR3 DNA: TGTGCCAGCAGCGTAGCGGGAGGGGGCAACTATGGCTACACCTTC. It yields the protein CASSVAGGGNYGYTF.

V usage is TRBV19 and J usage is TRBJ2-7, with 8 bases that match TRBD2. Germline trimming cut 4 bases from V and 2 bases from J; bases unmatched to any gene: 4. This CDR3 region has 14 residues. Germline V gene data show CDR1 as LNHDA and CDR2 as SQIVND (reference sequence). The CDR3 DNA reads TGTGCCAGTAGTAAGGTTAGCGGGACCTACGAGCAGTACTTC. Translation gives CASSKVSGTYEQYF.

The genes are TRBV30 and TRBJ1-2; perhaps TRBD1 as D (6 bases). V lost 6 bases to trimming and J lost 7 bases, with 12 bases between them. CDR3 length equals 11 residues. CDR1 and CDR2 (germline): GTSNPN, SVGIG (reference sequence). The CDR3: CACAGVGGYTF. The CDR3 nucleotides read TGTGCCTGTGCAGGGGTAGGTGGCTACACCTTC. Variable domain in full (rest from reference TRBV30 and TRBJ1-2): SQTIHQWPATLVQPVGSPLSLECTVEGTSNPNLYWYRQAAGRGLQLLFYSVGIGQISSEVPQNLSASRPQDRQFILSSKKLLLSDSGFYLCACAGVGGYTFGSGTRLTVV.

The chain employs TRBV5-1 and TRBJ1-1; TRBD1 matches 7 bases. Germline values: CDR1 SGHRS, CDR2 YFSETQ. There are 15 residues in the CDR3. The V and J ends lost 4 bases and 0 bases, in that order; junction bases with no gene match: 6. CDR3 residues: CASSGLTGMNTEAFF. CDR3 coding DNA: TGCGCCAGCAGCGGACTGACAGGGATGAACACTGAAGCTTTCTTT. The whole variable domain, filled in from reference TRBV5-1 and TRBJ1-1, reads KAGVTQTPRYLIKTRGQQVTLSCSPISGHRSVSWYQQTPGQGLQFLFEYFSETQRNKGNFPGRFSGRQFSNSRSEMNVSTLELGDSALYLCASSGLTGMNTEAFFGQGTRLTVV.

This clone was detected only once. The chain uses TRBV30 and TRBJ1-5; perhaps TRBD1 as D (6 bases). The CDR3 spans 13 residues. Trimming took off 0 bases at V and 10 bases at J, with 13 bases between the two ends. Germline V lookup: CDR1 GTSNPN, CDR2 SVGIG (reference sequence). The CDR3 spells CAWSVQKDSPQHF. In DNA, the CDR3 is TGTGCCTGGAGTGTACAGAAGGACAGTCCCCAGCATTTT.